Shown below are 14 T cell receptor beta chains from a single sample sequenced in a study of CD8 T cells in ankylosing spondylitis. A single record per CDR3 protein comes from TCRdb applying MiXCR to the 5' RACE reads. The sample lists 150,000 or so distinct CDR3 sequences, around 32% occurring once. The specimen sequenced was synovial fluid, either unsorted or a sorted T cell fraction (not recorded which). Every receptor here comes from a male donor with ankylosing spondylitis.

V usage is TRBV11-2 and J usage is TRBJ2-3, with 10 positions matching TRBD2. J lost 2 bases, V lost 3 bases, and 5 bases had no gene match. The CDR3 extends over 16 amino acids. Germline V lookup: CDR1 SGHAT, CDR2 FQNNGV. The CDR3 loop is CASSFSGRADTDTQYF. The CDR3 region has the DNA TGTGCCAGCAGCTTCAGCGGGAGGGCCGACACAGATACGCAGTATTTT.

This chain's CDR3 is CSASGTSGSSYNEQFF. The CDR3 DNA reads TGCAGTGCCTCGGGGACTAGCGGGAGCTCCTACAATGAGCAGTTCTTC. The rearrangement links TRBV20-1 to TRBJ2-1; 14 bases fit TRBD2. Germline-derived CDR1 and CDR2 are DFQATT and SNEGSKA (reference sequence). The junction had 4 bases not matched to a gene; V was cut back by 6 bases and J by 0 bases. The CDR3 covers 16 residues.

This clonotype was detected many times. CDR3 loop: CASSRRGQPQHF. The CDR3 coding sequence is TGTGCCAGCAGCCGTCGGGGGCAGCCCCAGCATTTT. The rearrangement uses TRBV12-3 or TRBV12-4 and TRBJ1-5; a weak D match, TRBD1 (5 bases). Trimming took 6 bases from V and 7 from J, leaving 10 bases between them. The CDR3 sequence is 12 residues long.

The chain recombines TRBV6-2 or TRBV6-3 with TRBJ1-2, with 9 nucleotides matching TRBD1. CDR3 length: 15 residues. Per germline, CDR1 MNHEY and CDR2 SVGEGT. Losses at the gene ends were 6 bases for V and 3 bases for J; bases not matched to a gene: 8. The DNA for the CDR3 is TGTGCCAGCAGCAAAAACAGGGGGCTCGACTATGGCTACACCTTC. Amino acid sequence: CASSKNRGLDYGYTF.

Remarks on this clonotype: One end of the junction does not line up with germline, which may come from a read error. The rearrangement links TRBV6-5 to TRBJ1-2; D gene unclear. This CDR3 is built from 13 residues. Per germline, CDR1 MNHEY and CDR2 SVGAGI. In DNA, the CDR3 is TGTGCCAGCAGTTATGGGCATAGAGGAGGCTACCCCTTC. Translating gives CASSYGHRGGYPF.

In its sample, this clonotype was seen a few times. The rearrangement uses TRBV3-1 and TRBJ2-1; no definite D call. The CDR3 is 16 residues long. Germline V gene data show CDR1 as LGHDT and CDR2 as YNNKEL (reference sequence). V was trimmed by 4 bases and J by 0 bases, leaving 13 bases between them. DNA for the CDR3: TGTGCCAGCAGCCCCCCCGCCGGATCCTCCTACAATGAGCAGTTCTTC. Translating it yields CASSPPAGSSYNEQFF.

This clonotype was picked up many times. The CDR3 DNA follows: TGCAGTGCTAGGGAGGCGGGGGGGACAGATACGCAGTATTTT. It is translated as CSAREAGGTDTQYF. V usage is TRBV20-1 and J usage is TRBJ2-3; 9 bases line up with TRBD2. The germline CDR1 and CDR2 sequences are DFQATT and SNEGSKA (reference sequence). This CDR3 contains 14 residues. The J segment lost 3 bases and the V segment lost 3 bases, leaving 4 bases of the junction unmatched.

The DNA of the CDR3 is TGCAGTGCTAGATGGGGGCCCTGGGAGACCCAGTACTTC. This codes for CSARWGPWETQYF. This chain links TRBV20-1 with TRBJ2-5; D might be TRBD1 (6 bases). Germline assignment: CDR1 DFQATT and CDR2 SNEGSKA (reference sequence). The CDR3 extends over 13 amino acids. V lost 2 bases and J 5 bases, leaving 12 bases between the germline ends.

The genes are TRBV7-2 and TRBJ1-1; maybe TRBD1 (5 bases). Trimming left V 5 bases short and J 3 bases short, with 16 bases between. This CDR3 is 15 amino acids long. Germline V gene data show CDR1 as SGHTA and CDR2 as FQGNSA. CDR3 nucleotides: TGTGCCAGCAGCCGGGGGTGGCGAGGCGACACTGAAGCTTTCTTT. It yields the protein CASSRGWRGDTEAFF.

The chain carries TRBV12-3 or TRBV12-4 and TRBJ2-1; tentatively, D is TRBD2 (5 bases). There are 14 residues in the CDR3. V was shortened by 2 bases and J by 6 bases, with 11 bases between the two germline ends. CDR3 nucleotide sequence: TGTGCCAGCAGTTTACGGCGAGAGGGCAATGAGCAGTTCTTC. Protein product: CASSLRREGNEQFF.

CDR3 nucleotides: TGTGCCAGCAGGGGTCCGGAGAATGAGCAGTTCTTC. Its protein product is CASRGPENEQFF. This chain uses TRBV12-3 or TRBV12-4 with TRBJ2-1; no clear D gene. The CDR3 runs to 12 residues. The V gene lost 6 bases and the J gene lost 7 bases, with 10 bases spanning the gap.

The chain is built from TRBV6-1 and TRBJ1-4; D ambiguous. The germline V and J ends were trimmed by 2 bases and 8 bases, with 21 bases remaining between them. The CDR3 contains 17 residues. CDR1 MNHNS and CDR2 SASEGT come from the germline V gene. This CDR3 is CASSERSYRIQDEKLFF. CDR3 nucleotides: TGTGCCAGCAGTGAACGGAGTTACCGGATTCAGGACGAAAAACTGTTTTTT.

This clonotype appeared a single time. The rearrangement links TRBV20-1 to TRBJ2-2; the match to TRBD1 covers 10 bases. Germline V gene lookup returns CDR1 DFQATT and CDR2 SNEGSKA (reference sequence). Trimming removed 1 base from V and 7 bases from J; junction bases left unmatched: 6. The CDR3 extends over 15 amino acids. As DNA, the CDR3 is TGCAGTGCTAGAGTGTGGGACAGGGGTGACGGGGAGCTGTTTTTT. This translates into CSARVWDRGDGELFF.

This clonotype came up once. V and J are TRBV7-9 and TRBJ2-3, with a weak D call TRBD2 (7 bases). Germline CDR1 SEHNR, CDR2 FQNEAQ (reference sequence). The germline V and J ends were trimmed by 5 bases and 2 bases, with 11 bases remaining between them. There are 14 residues in the CDR3. The CDR3 DNA reads as TGTGCCAGCAGCGATGCGGGGGCCACAGATACGCAGTATTTT. The encoded protein is CASSDAGATDTQYF.